The 16 T cell receptor beta chains given below trace back to one sample, sequenced in a study of blood T cells in healthy people across ages. The use of a sample-barcoded 5' primer and a J-beta primer mix characterized a second PCR of 7 to 11 cycles. TCRdb reprocessed the 5' RACE reads with MiXCR, giving one entry per CDR3 protein. The sample holds over a million distinct CDR3 sequences; 35% to 45% are singletons and the top ten take under 8%. The source material was blood. These receptors were taken from a woman under 30 in good health.

The gene calls are TRBV20-1 and TRBJ2-7, with TRBD2 identical over 8 bases. CDR3 length equals 15 residues. V lost 1 base and J lost 4; bases outside the gene matches: 9. Looked up from germline, CDR1 is DFQATT and CDR2 is SNEGSKA (reference sequence). The CDR3 sequence is CSARVSLAGTYEQYF. The DNA of the CDR3 is TGCAGTGCTAGAGTAAGTCTAGCGGGCACTTACGAGCAGTACTTC.

This clonotype was detected a few times. The DNA for the CDR3 is TGTGCTAGTGGTTTCTTAAACATTCAGTACTTC. Translated, it gives CASGFLNIQYF. V usage is TRBV12-5 and J usage is TRBJ2-4; D is undetermined. The CDR3 has 11 residues. Trimming removed 3 bases at V and 6 bases at J, with 3 bases between. Germline V gene lookup returns CDR1 LGHNT and CDR2 FRNRAP.

The J gene is TRBJ2-2, the V gene TRBV27; D tentatively reads TRBD1 or TRBD2 (5 bases each). Trimming pared 5 bases from V and 5 bases from J, leaving 18 bases between. The CDR3 extends over 16 amino acids. Germline-derived CDR1 and CDR2 are MNHEY and SMNVEV (reference sequence). CDR3 in DNA: TGTGCCAGCAGTACTAGGACAAGGACTTGGACCGGGGAGCTGTTTTTT. Residues: CASSTRTRTWTGELFF.

This clonotype occurred a few times. The chain employs TRBV9 and TRBJ2-7; the D gene is possibly TRBD2 (6 bases). Gene TRBJ2-5 matches the end of the DNA better, so the J call may be wrong. CDR1 and CDR2 (germline): SGDLS, YYNGEE. The length of the CDR3 is 14 residues. The CDR3 nucleotides are TGTGCCAGCAGCGTTGGGGGGTGTCGAGAGACCCAGTACTTC. This translates into CASSVGGCRETQYF.

The chain joins TRBV4-1 to TRBJ2-1; 10 bases match TRBD2. J gave up 0 bases and V 4 bases, and 6 bases lay outside the gene matches. Germline V gene data show CDR1 as MGHRA and CDR2 as YSYEKL. This CDR3 spans 17 amino acids. The CDR3 DNA follows: TGCGCCAGCAGCCTAGACCGGACTAGCGGCTCCTACAATGAGCAGTTCTTC. This gives the protein CASSLDRTSGSYNEQFF.

The V and J genes are TRBV18 and TRBJ2-1, with D hard to call. Germline V gene data show CDR1 as KGHSH and CDR2 as LQKENI. The CDR3 runs to 15 residues. V lost 3 bases, J lost 1 base, and 10 bases lay in between. The DNA for the CDR3 is TGTGCCAGCTCACCGGAGTTAGGGTCCTACAATGAGCAGTTCTTC. Translated, it gives CASSPELGSYNEQFF. The variable domain in full, completed from reference TRBV18 and TRBJ2-1, reads NAGVMQNPRHLVRRRGQEARLRCSPMKGHSHVYWYRQLPEEGLKFMVYLQKENIIDESGMPKERFSAEFPKEGPSILRIQQVVRGDSAAYFCASSPELGSYNEQFFGPGTRLTVL.

Of note for this clonotype: It may be a read error: a sequence one base away is much more abundant. The chain recombines TRBV10-3 with TRBJ2-5; the D gene is possibly TRBD2 (5 bases). The length of the CDR3 is 14 residues. Per germline, CDR1 ENHRY and CDR2 SYGVKD. As DNA, the CDR3 is TGTGCCATCAGTGAAGAGTGGGAGATGGAGACCCGGTACTTC. Amino acids: CAISEEWEMETRYF.

A note on this clonotype: Germline and junction disagree at one end, which may indicate a read error. This chain uses TRBV30 with TRBJ2-6, with D maybe TRBD2 (5 bases). The CDR3 is made up of 14 amino acids. Germline loops: CDR1 GTSNPN, CDR2 SVGIG (reference sequence). CDR3 amino acids: CAGRGRSGANVLTF. The CDR3 DNA sequence: TGTGCCGGGAGAGGTCGTTCTGGGGCCAACGTCCTGACTTTC.

This clonotype was seen only a few times. Since a much larger clone is just one base distant, this may be a read error. J is TRBJ2-7 and V is TRBV4-1; 10 nucleotides line up with TRBD2. Germline trimming cut 0 bases from V and 7 bases from J; bases unmatched to any gene: 9. The CDR3 is 16 residues long. Per germline, CDR1 MGHRA and CDR2 YSYEKL. This chain's CDR3 is CASSQDPSGSGNEQYF. In nucleotides, the CDR3 is TGCGCCAGCAGCCAAGATCCTAGCGGGAGCGGGAATGAGCAGTACTTC.

The chain combines TRBV12-5 with TRBJ2-2; D ambiguous. Germline V CDR1 and CDR2: LGHNT, FRNRAP. Trimming removed 1 base at V and 3 bases at J, with 12 bases between. The CDR3 sequence is 16 residues long. Written as DNA, the CDR3 is TGTGCTAGTGGTTTGGGATCGGACCTATACACCGGGGAGCTGTTTTTT. Translated, it gives CASGLGSDLYTGELFF. The variable domain in full, completed from reference TRBV12-5 and TRBJ2-2, reads DARVTQTPRHKVTEMGQEVTMRCQPILGHNTVFWYRQTMMQGLELLAYFRNRAPLDDSGMPKDRFSAEMPDATLATLKIQPSEPRDSAVYFCASGLGSDLYTGELFFGEGSRLTVL.

The rearrangement joins TRBV6-6 to TRBJ2-7; D might be TRBD1 (5 bases). The closer fit of TRBJ2-5 to the DNA end suggests the J call may be wrong. The germline gives CDR1 MNHNY, CDR2 SVGAGI (reference sequence). This CDR3 is built from 15 residues. The CDR3: CASSYSWTTEETQYF. The CDR3 DNA follows: TGTGCCAGCAGTTACTCGTGGACAACTGAGGAGACCCAGTACTTC.

This clonotype appeared a few times. This chain uses TRBV12-3 or TRBV12-4 with TRBJ2-1, with D perhaps matching TRBD2 (5 bases). The CDR3 loop spans 15 amino acids. Trimming stripped 1 base from V and 5 bases from J, with 12 bases between. The CDR3 bases are TGTGCCAGCAGTTTAGGGGGTTTGAGGGACAATGAGCAGTTCTTC. This gives the protein CASSLGGLRDNEQFF.

This clonotype was seen a few times. This rearrangement joins TRBV7-9 to TRBJ1-1; TRBD1 might be the D (5 bases). The CDR3 spans 14 residues. Trimming cost V 0 bases and J 6 bases, with 11 bases left between them. The germline CDR1 and CDR2 sequences are SEHNR and FQNEAQ (reference sequence). The CDR3 is CASSLAGMGAEAFF. The CDR3 nucleotides are TGTGCCAGCAGCTTAGCGGGGATGGGGGCTGAAGCTTTCTTT.

The chain links TRBV4-1 to TRBJ2-1; 9 nucleotides align to TRBD2. V shed 4 bases, J shed 4 bases, and the junction held 11 bases outside the gene matches. The germline gives CDR1 MGHRA, CDR2 YSYEKL. This CDR3 contains 17 residues. The CDR3 DNA follows: TGCGCCAGCAGCCGCCGAGGGCTAGCGGGATCTTACAATGAGCAGTTCTTC. It yields the protein CASSRRGLAGSYNEQFF.

This clonotype has only a few counts. The CDR3 DNA follows: TGTGCCAGCTGTTGGGAGGGATTGGTTGGCTACACCTTC. It encodes CASCWEGLVGYTF. The chain has TRBV28 and TRBJ1-2; the D is unclear. CDR1 is MDHEN and CDR2 is SYDVKM in the germline V gene. The CDR3 extends over 13 amino acids. The V end was cut by 8 bases, the J end by 7 bases, with 17 bases between.

This CDR3 is CASSLARATNTGELFF. The CDR3 region has the DNA TGCGCCAGCAGCTTGGCGCGAGCTACGAACACCGGGGAGCTGTTTTTT. The V gene is TRBV5-1, the J gene TRBJ2-2; D ambiguous. This CDR3 is built from 16 residues. Germline V CDR1 and CDR2: SGHRS, YFSETQ. V dropped 0 bases and J dropped 0 bases, with 9 bases sitting between them.